This TCR beta chain was captured by sequencing in a study of blood T cells in healthy people across ages. Concerning this clonotype itself: Its antigen is not identified.

Trimming removed 7 bases from V and 5 bases from J, with 14 bases in between. The CDR3 spans 14 residues. Germline assignment: CDR1 SNHLY and CDR2 FYNNEI. Whole-study findings and limits: TCR beta diversity tracked closely with naive T cell percentage.

Alongside a J-beta primer mix, a sample-barcoded 5' primer served in a second PCR lasting roughly 6 to 11 cycles. TCRdb used MiXCR to reprocess the 5' RACE reads, holding one entry per CDR3 protein. The table lists about 1.1 million distinct CDR3 sequences, 30% to 40% of them singletons, with roughly 14% in the top ten. Sequenced material: blood. The sequence derives from a man younger than 35 in good health. The chain couples TRBV2 to TRBJ2-2, with D hard to call. CDR3 coding DNA: TGTGCCAGCAAGGGCAGGTCCGTAACCGGGGAGCTGTTTTTT. It is translated as CASKGRSVTGELFF.